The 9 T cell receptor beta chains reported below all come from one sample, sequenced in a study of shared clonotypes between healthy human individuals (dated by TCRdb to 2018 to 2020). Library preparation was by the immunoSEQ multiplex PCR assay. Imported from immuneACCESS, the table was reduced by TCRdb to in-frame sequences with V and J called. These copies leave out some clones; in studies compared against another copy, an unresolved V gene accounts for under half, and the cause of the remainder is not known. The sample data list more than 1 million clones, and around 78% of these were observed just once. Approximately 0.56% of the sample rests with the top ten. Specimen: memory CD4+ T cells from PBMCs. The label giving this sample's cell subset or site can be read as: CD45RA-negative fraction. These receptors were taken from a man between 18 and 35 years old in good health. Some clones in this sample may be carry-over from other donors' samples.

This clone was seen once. The CDR3 region is CASSQVGGSSTDTQYF. As DNA, the CDR3 is TGTGCCAGCAGCCAAGTTGGCGGGTCGTCCACAGATACGCAGTATTTT. The chain uses TRBV4-2 and TRBJ2-3, with D possibly TRBD2 on 5 matching bases. Germline V lookup: CDR1 LGHNA, CDR2 YNFKEQ. Trimming stripped 1 base from V and 2 bases from J, with 13 bases between. This CDR3 contains 16 residues.

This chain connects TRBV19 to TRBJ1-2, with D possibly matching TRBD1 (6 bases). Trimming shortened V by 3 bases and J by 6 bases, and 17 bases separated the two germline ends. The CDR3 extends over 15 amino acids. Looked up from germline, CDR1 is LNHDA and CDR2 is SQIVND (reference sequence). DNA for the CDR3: TGTGCCAGTAGTATCGGGGGCGGATTAGGAGATGGCTACACCTTC. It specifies CASSIGGGLGDGYTF.

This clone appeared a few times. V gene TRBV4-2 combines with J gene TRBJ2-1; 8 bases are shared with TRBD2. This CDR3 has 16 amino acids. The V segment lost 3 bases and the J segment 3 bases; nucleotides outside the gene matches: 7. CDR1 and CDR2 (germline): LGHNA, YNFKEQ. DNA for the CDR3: TGTGCCAGCAGCCAGTCAGCGGGAGATAACTACAATGAGCAGTTCTTC. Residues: CASSQSAGDNYNEQFF.

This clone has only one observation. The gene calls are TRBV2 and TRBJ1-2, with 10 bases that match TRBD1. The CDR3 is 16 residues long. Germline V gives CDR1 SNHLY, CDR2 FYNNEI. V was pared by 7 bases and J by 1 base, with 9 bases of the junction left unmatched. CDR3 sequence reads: CASTPNRDRGNYGYTF. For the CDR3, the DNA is TGTGCCAGCACTCCAAATAGGGACAGGGGTAACTATGGCTACACCTTC. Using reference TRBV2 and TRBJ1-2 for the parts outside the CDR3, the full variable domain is EPEVTQTPSHQVTQMGQEVILRCVPISNHLYFYWYRQILGQKVEFLVSFYNNEISEKSEIFDDQFSVERPDGSNFTLKIRSTKLEDSAMYFCASTPNRDRGNYGYTFGSGTRLTVV.

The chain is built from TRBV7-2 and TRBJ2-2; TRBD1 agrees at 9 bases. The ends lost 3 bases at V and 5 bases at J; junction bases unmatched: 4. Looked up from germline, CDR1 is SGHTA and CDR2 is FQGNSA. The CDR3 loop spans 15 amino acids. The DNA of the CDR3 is TGTGCCAGCAGCTTCGGGACAGGGTGGACCGGGGAGCTGTTTTTT. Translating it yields CASSFGTGWTGELFF.

DNA for the CDR3: TGTGCCAGCAGTACAGCGAACACCGGGGAGCTGTTTTTT. Its translation is CASSTANTGELFF. This sequence joins TRBV6-6 and TRBJ2-2; D ambiguous. This CDR3 is built from 13 residues. The germline V gene encodes CDR1 MNHNY and CDR2 SVGAGI (reference sequence). The ends were cut back, 5 bases at V and 0 bases at J, with 4 bases in the middle.

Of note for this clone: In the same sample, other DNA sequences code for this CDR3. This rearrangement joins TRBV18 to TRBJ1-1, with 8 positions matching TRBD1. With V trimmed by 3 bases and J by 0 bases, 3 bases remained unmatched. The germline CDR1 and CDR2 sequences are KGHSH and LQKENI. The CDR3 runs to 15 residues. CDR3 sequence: CASSPGQAMNTEAFF. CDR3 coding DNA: TGTGCCAGCTCACCGGGACAGGCAATGAACACTGAAGCTTTCTTT.

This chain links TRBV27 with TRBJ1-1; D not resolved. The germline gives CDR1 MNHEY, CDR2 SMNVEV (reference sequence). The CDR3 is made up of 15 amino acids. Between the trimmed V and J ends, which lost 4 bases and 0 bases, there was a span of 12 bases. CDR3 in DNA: TGTGCCAGCAGTTCCCGGTCGAGGGTGAACACTGAAGCTTTCTTT. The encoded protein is CASSSRSRVNTEAFF.

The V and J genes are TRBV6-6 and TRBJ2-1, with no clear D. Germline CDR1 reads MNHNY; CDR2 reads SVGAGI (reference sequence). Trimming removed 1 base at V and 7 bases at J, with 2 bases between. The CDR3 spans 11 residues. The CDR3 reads CASSYWNEQFF. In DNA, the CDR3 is TGTGCCAGCAGTTACTGGAATGAGCAGTTCTTC.